The 28 T cell receptor beta chains given below trace back to one sample, sequenced in a study of T cell repertoires in ileal Crohn's disease. Here immunoSEQ multiplex PCR was the method, and the copy in TCRdb shows in-frame clones only, minus some. Of 6,000 to 7,500 clones detected, 75% to 85% appear once; the ten largest clones hold about 5%. The sequencing input was ileal tissue. The receptors come from an adult with Crohn's disease.

This clone appeared a few times. The rearrangement joins TRBV6-5 to TRBJ2-5; 8 positions match TRBD2. With the DNA end fitting TRBJ2-7 better, the J assignment may be wrong. This CDR3 contains 14 residues. Germline lookup yields CDR1 MNHEY and CDR2 SVGAGI. DNA for the CDR3: TGTGCCAGCAGCCGGGCGGGGGGCTCCTACGAGCAGTACTTC. This gives the protein CASSRAGGSYEQYF.

V and J are TRBV6-5 and TRBJ2-3; 7 bases align to TRBD2. CDR3 size: 15 residues. With 7 bases clipped from V and 0 bases from J, the junction kept 7 bases outside the gene matches. Germline V gene lookup returns CDR1 MNHEY and CDR2 SVGAGI. The CDR3 DNA sequence: TGTGCCAGCACCGTTACTAGCGACAGCACAGATACGCAGTATTTT. The encoded protein is CASTVTSDSTDTQYF.

The rearrangement links TRBV30 to TRBJ2-5; D not resolved. This CDR3 contains 12 residues. V was shortened by 0 bases and J by 6 bases, with 8 bases between the two germline ends. CDR1 and CDR2 (germline): GTSNPN, SVGIG (reference sequence). CDR3 in amino acids: CAWSVLGKTQYF. CDR3 nucleotide sequence: TGTGCCTGGAGTGTTCTAGGAAAGACCCAGTACTTC.

This chain uses TRBV9 with TRBJ2-2; 8 bases agree with TRBD1. The V and J ends lost 4 bases and 4 bases, in that order; junction bases with no gene match: 6. There are 15 residues in the CDR3. CDR1 SGDLS and CDR2 YYNGEE come from the germline V gene. CDR3 sequence: CASSPWTGTTGELFF. Here the CDR3 DNA reads TGTGCCAGCAGCCCCTGGACAGGGACCACCGGGGAGCTGTTTTTT. Full variable domain (rest looked up from reference TRBV9 and TRBJ2-2): DSGVTQTPKHLITATGQRVTLRCSPRSGDLSVYWYQQSLDQGLQFLIQYYNGEERAKGNILERFSAQQFPDLHSELNLSSLELGDSALYFCASSPWTGTTGELFFGEGSRLTVL.

This clone was recorded a few times. Other DNA sequences in the sample encode the same CDR3. The chain combines TRBV6-5 with TRBJ1-5, with 8 bases identical to TRBD1. V was clipped by 5 bases and J by 0 bases; unmatched bases: 3. CDR1 is MNHEY, CDR2 SVGAGI, per germline. This CDR3 has 15 residues. The CDR3 sequence is CASSRTGTSNQPQHF. As DNA, the CDR3 is TGTGCCAGCAGTCGGACAGGGACTAGCAATCAGCCCCAGCATTTT.

The chain has TRBV27 and TRBJ1-5, with no clear D. The CDR3 is made up of 16 amino acids. Trimming cost V 0 bases and J 0 bases, with 9 bases left between them. Germline-derived CDR1 and CDR2 are MNHEY and SMNVEV (reference sequence). The CDR3 sequence: CASSLSPLDSNQPQHF. The CDR3 DNA follows: TGTGCCAGCAGTTTATCGCCTCTAGATAGCAATCAGCCCCAGCATTTT.

The CDR3 nucleotides read TGTGCCAGCAGCTTAGGGGTGGGGAGGAACACTGAAGCTTTCTTT. This encodes CASSLGVGRNTEAFF. The V gene is TRBV7-6, the J gene TRBJ1-1; D is uncertain. This CDR3 has 15 amino acids. The germline V gene encodes CDR1 SGHVS and CDR2 FNYEAQ. With 1 base removed from V and 1 base from J, the gap between germline ends came to 10 bases.

This clone has more than one count but fewer than ten. The chain uses TRBV6-1 and TRBJ2-1; 11 bases are shared with TRBD1. The CDR3 consists of 15 residues. Germline V CDR1 and CDR2: MNHNS, SASEGT. V lost 5 bases and J lost 3; bases outside the gene matches: 3. CDR3 in amino acids: CASSPGTGGYNEQFF. The CDR3 nucleotides are TGTGCCAGCAGTCCCGGGACAGGGGGCTACAATGAGCAGTTCTTC.

This chain uses TRBV19 with TRBJ2-1, with 9 bases matching TRBD2. Germline V gene sequence: CDR1 LNHDA, CDR2 SQIVND (reference sequence). The ends lost 4 bases at V and 5 bases at J; junction bases unmatched: 12. This CDR3 spans 17 amino acids. The CDR3 bases are TGTGCCAGTAGTAAACCCCTGATGACTAGCGGAAACAATGAGCAGTTCTTC. The encoded protein is CASSKPLMTSGNNEQFF.

This clone was seen more than once but under ten times. The chain is built from TRBV19 and TRBJ1-1, with D tentatively TRBD1 (5 bases). The CDR3 has 14 amino acids. Per the germline V gene, CDR1 is LNHDA and CDR2 is SQIVND (reference sequence). The V gene lost 1 base and the J gene lost 3 bases, with 9 bases spanning the gap. CDR3 DNA sequence: TGTGCCAGTAGTATAGTCGGGGGAGACACTGAAGCTTTCTTT. It encodes CASSIVGGDTEAFF.

The V and J genes are TRBV18 and TRBJ1-4; D unclear. Trimming left V 0 bases short and J 4 bases short, with 12 bases between. CDR3 length equals 16 residues. The V gene's germline CDR1 is KGHSH and CDR2 LQKENI. As DNA, the CDR3 is TGTGCCAGCTCACCACCCGGCGACATCATTAATGAAAAACTGTTTTTT. Protein sequence: CASSPPGDIINEKLFF.

The chain recombines TRBV6-5 with TRBJ2-7; a weak D match, TRBD2 (5 bases). CDR3 length: 15 residues. V was clipped by 0 bases and J by 2 bases, with 11 bases between them. Germline V gene lookup returns CDR1 MNHEY and CDR2 SVGAGI. In DNA, the CDR3 is TGTGCCAGCAGTTACTCGTCGTGGGAGACCTACGAGCAGTACTTC. This codes for CASSYSSWETYEQYF.

This clone was picked up one time. V gene TRBV4-1 combines with J gene TRBJ2-7, with D tentatively TRBD2 (5 bases). Between the trimmed V and J ends, which lost 0 bases and 0 bases, there was a span of 15 bases. Per germline, CDR1 MGHRA and CDR2 YSYEKL. The CDR3 extends over 17 amino acids. The CDR3 reads CASSQDLGAVYSYEQYF. The CDR3 DNA sequence: TGCGCCAGCAGCCAAGATTTGGGAGCTGTTTACTCCTACGAGCAGTACTTC.

The chain couples TRBV6-4 to TRBJ2-3; TRBD2 matches 10 bases. Germline V gene data show CDR1 as MRHNA and CDR2 as SNTAGT. V lost 0 bases to trimming and J lost 4 bases; unmatched junction nucleotides: 1. The CDR3 consists of 15 residues. The CDR3 sequence is CASSDSAGGPDTQYF. For the CDR3, the DNA is TGTGCCAGCAGTGACTCAGCGGGAGGGCCAGATACGCAGTATTTT.

The chain combines TRBV6-5 with TRBJ1-5; D is perhaps TRBD1 (5 bases). V lost 5 bases to trimming and J lost 5 bases, with 13 bases between them. The CDR3 contains 14 residues. CDR1 MNHEY and CDR2 SVGAGI come from the germline V gene. Here the CDR3 DNA reads TGTGCCAGCAGTGGAGCCCAAGGGGATCAGCCCCAGCATTTT. It codes for CASSGAQGDQPQHF.

This chain uses TRBV11-1 with TRBJ2-1; 13 bases map to TRBD2. J lost 9 bases, V lost 3 bases, and 8 bases had no gene match. The CDR3 is made up of 16 amino acids. Germline V gene data show CDR1 as SGHAT and CDR2 as FQDESV (reference sequence). This CDR3 is CASSFTSGRASIEQFF. The CDR3 DNA reads as TGTGCCAGCAGCTTTACTAGCGGGAGGGCCTCGATTGAGCAGTTCTTC.

The count of this clone is one. The chain couples TRBV5-4 to TRBJ2-5; 14 nucleotides agree with TRBD2. The J call could be wrong; TRBJ2-7 is a better fit for the DNA end. The CDR3 runs 14 residues. The germline gives CDR1 SGHNT, CDR2 YYREEE (reference sequence). For the CDR3, the DNA is TGTGCCAGCAGCTCGGGACTAGCGGGAGACGAGCAGTACTTC. Translated, it gives CASSSGLAGDEQYF.

This rearrangement joins TRBV10-3 to TRBJ2-7, with 7 bases fitting TRBD2. V was pared by 6 bases and J by 2 bases, with 7 bases of the junction left unmatched. Germline assignment: CDR1 ENHRY and CDR2 SYGVKD. The CDR3 extends over 14 amino acids. The CDR3 sequence: CAIRGGTAAYEQYF. CDR3 in DNA: TGTGCCATCAGGGGAGGGACCGCTGCCTACGAGCAGTACTTC.

The CDR3 DNA is TGTGCTAGTGGACTAGCAGTCAGTCACGAGCAGTACTTC. This translates into CASGLAVSHEQYF. The chain combines TRBV12-5 with TRBJ2-7; a weak D match, TRBD2 (6 bases). The CDR3 runs 13 residues. V was trimmed by 6 bases and J by 5 bases, leaving 14 bases between them. Germline V lookup: CDR1 LGHNT, CDR2 FRNRAP.

This chain connects TRBV5-6 to TRBJ2-2; D may be TRBD1 (5 bases). The CDR3 loop spans 15 amino acids. Trimming pared 1 base from V and 2 bases from J, leaving 9 bases between. CDR1 is SGHDT and CDR2 is YYEEEE in the germline V gene. The CDR3 nucleotides read TGTGCCAGCAGCTTGACAGGTGTTAACACCGGGGAGCTGTTTTTT. It is translated as CASSLTGVNTGELFF.

This clone was observed a handful of times. This chain uses TRBV6-4 with TRBJ2-1; 12 positions agree with TRBD2. This CDR3 comprises 15 residues. V trimming: 0 bases; J trimming: 6 bases; junction bases outside the gene matches: 0. The germline gives CDR1 MRHNA, CDR2 SNTAGT. The CDR3 coding sequence is TGTGCCAGCAGTGACTCGACTAGCGGGAGCAATGAGCAGTTCTTC. It yields the protein CASSDSTSGSNEQFF.

The CDR3 reads CASSFPGQGDYEQYF. CDR3 DNA sequence: TGTGCCAGCAGCTTCCCGGGACAGGGGGACTACGAGCAGTACTTC. This sequence joins TRBV11-2 and TRBJ2-7, with 11 bases that match TRBD1. Germline CDR1 SGHAT, CDR2 FQNNGV. CDR3 length: 15 amino acids. The junction had 4 bases not matched to a gene; V was cut back by 3 bases and J by 3 bases.

The chain carries TRBV6-6 and TRBJ1-1; D remains ambiguous. CDR3 length: 13 residues. The germline V gene has CDR1 MNHNY and CDR2 SVGAGI (reference sequence). Trimming took 8 bases from V and 0 from J, leaving 10 bases between them. In DNA, the CDR3 is TGTGCCAGCCGAGTAATGATGAACACTGAAGCTTTCTTT. Protein sequence: CASRVMMNTEAFF.

V is TRBV5-5 and J is TRBJ2-7; a possible D gene is TRBD1 (6 bases). CDR1 and CDR2 (germline): SGHKS, YYEKEE (reference sequence). The ends were cut back, 4 bases at V and 5 bases at J, with 16 bases in the middle. The CDR3 has 14 residues. CDR3 DNA sequence: TGTGCCAGCAGCCCGGGGCAGGGGATCGACGAGCAGTACTTC. Amino acid sequence: CASSPGQGIDEQYF.

This clone was detected a few times. V usage is TRBV21-1 and J usage is TRBJ1-1; the tabulated D call, TRBD1, remains unverified against the DNA. TRBV21-1 has pseudogene status. This CDR3 contains 16 residues. CDR3 DNA sequence: TGTGCCAGCAGTATCGCAATATACACAATTCGCACTGAAGCTTTCTTT. Protein product: CASSIAIYTIRTEAFF.

The CDR3 DNA reads TGTGCCAGCAGCTTAGGCAGCGATCTCGAGCAGTACTTC. This encodes CASSLGSDLEQYF. The rearrangement links TRBV11-2 to TRBJ2-7; D gene uncertain. Germline CDR1 reads SGHAT; CDR2 reads FQNNGV. The CDR3 runs to 13 residues. Trimming cost V 1 base and J 6 bases, with 10 bases left between them.

This chain links TRBV15 with TRBJ2-4; 10 bases map to TRBD2. Germline V CDR1 and CDR2: LNHNV, YYDKDF (reference sequence). V gave up 6 bases and J gave up 0 bases; unmatched junction bases: 5. The length of the CDR3 is 16 residues. The CDR3 loop is CATRVAGGLAKNIQYF. CDR3 nucleotides: TGTGCCACCAGAGTAGCGGGAGGACTAGCCAAAAACATTCAGTACTTC.

The genes are TRBV18 and TRBJ2-5; TRBD2 is a possible D gene (5 bases). Germline CDR1 KGHSH, CDR2 LQKENI. This CDR3 is built from 17 residues. Trimming pared 2 bases from V and 4 bases from J, leaving 20 bases between. The CDR3 DNA sequence: TGTGCCAGCTCACCAAGGGTGGCTTCCGGGATTGGAGAGACCCAGTACTTC. As protein: CASSPRVASGIGETQYF.